This note documents a single TCR beta chain sequence. This sample was included in a study of blood T cell repertoires in COVID-19. The CDR3 sequence is 16 residues long. V lost 8 bases and J 4 bases, leaving 22 bases between the germline ends. Germline V gives CDR1 SEHNR, CDR2 FQNEAQ (reference sequence). Clinical history as reported by participants underpinned cohort assignment. The recovered donors of Cohort 3 showed two negative PCRs, clearance, or symptom resolution. This table comes from immunoSEQ multiplex PCR, and its TCRdb copy is limited to in-frame clones, with some not included. The sample has 300,000 to 350,000 clones; roughly 87% are singletons.

The rearrangement links TRBV7-9 to TRBJ2-3, with a tentative D call TRBD1 (6 bases). Sequences were obtained from PBMCs or T cells enriched from blood (not recorded which). The sequence was obtained from a woman aged 25 to 39 who had recovered from COVID-19. Here the CDR3 DNA reads TGTGCCAGCCACCGCTCGGGCAGGGACATTGCAGATACGCAGTATTTT. It codes for CASHRSGRDIADTQYF.